The T cell receptor beta chain described here comes from a study of neurological immune-mediated disorders (dated by TCRdb to about 2019). A note on the overall study: Among the approximately 34 multiple sclerosis patients, relapsing-remitting MS accounted for around 30 and secondary progressive MS accounted for 3. The roughly 110 TCR-beta libraries covered PBMC samples along with longitudinal samples, technical triplicates, and paired sorted CD4+ and CD8+ T-cell subsets. Peripheral blood TCR-beta repertoires from HTLV-I-associated myelopathy (HAM/TSP) patients, multiple sclerosis patients and healthy controls were compared by UMI-based sequencing. The cohort included approximately 70 subjects: some 15 with HAM/TSP, around 35 with multiple sclerosis, and approximately 20 healthy controls. Here is what the overall study found, with its caveats: In a phylogenetic analysis, the repertoires of 18 out of 34 MS patients fell into a single cluster of related CDR3 sequences, pointing to a possible signature at the repertoire level. No identical CDR3 amino acid sequences were found to be shared among expanded clones across subjects, suggesting that TCR-beta repertoires were private in all groups. No association of the MS cluster with clinical or MRI features was observed, and the need for larger cohorts was stated by the authors. TCR clonal expansion was highest in HAM/TSP patients and lowest in MS patients, with MS patients falling below even healthy controls.

cDNA was synthesized by template-switch 5'RACE using a primer carrying a 10-nucleotide random unique molecular identifier by which each TCR transcript was tagged. Every sequencing run covered 15-18 subjects and yielded more than 160 million TCR-beta sequences. Total RNA was extracted with the RNeasy kit. The KAPA Real-time Library Amplification kit was used to amplify TCR-beta VDJ regions with primers for the TCR constant region and the 5'RACE anchor. A first PCR added sample indexes and Illumina adaptors, and a second PCR then raised library yield. After Ampure bead purification, the roughly 650 bp TCR product was size-selected on a 2% E-gel SizeSelection system. Before pooling, libraries had their quality checked on a Bioanalyzer, their concentration measured with Qubit, and their quantity determined with the Kapa Library Quantification kit. Paired-end 2 x 150 bp sequencing of the libraries was performed on an Illumina HiSeq 2500. To increase sequence diversity, about 25-30% phiX was spiked into each library pool. The authors' analysis ran thus. The quality-filtered reads were processed with the UMI-based MiGEC pipeline, whose error correction step removed more than 85% of the raw TCR sequences. VDJ genes were aligned to IMGT germline references, and each clonotype was defined by a unique CDR3 amino acid sequence together with V-J genes. Clonal expansion, Shannon diversity and CDR3 relatedness (CalcPairwiseDistances, ClusterSamples) were evaluated with VDJtools, and phylogenetic trees were built with CLCbio workbench. Using coefficient-of-variation modelling across technical triplicates, the study counted a clone as expanded if it had at least 8 unique UMIs. TCRdb reanalyzed the raw reads on its own, using fastp at Q25 for trimming and MiXCR for clone calling, and kept in-frame beta chains. Merged by CDR3 protein, the rows form single entries marked with the most common genes and DNA. TCRdb's processing, not the authors', yielded these V and J calls. For this sample there are 130,000 or so distinct CDR3 sequences; roughly 3.2% appear just once. The top ten clones comprise 1.3% of the sample.

Unsorted PBMC libraries were generated from 2 million PBMCs stored in RNAlater at -80 °C until RNA extraction. The multiple sclerosis patients were enrolled in a US clinical protocol that used magnetic resonance imaging to evaluate disease progression. Peripheral blood was subjected to Ficoll-Hypaque density gradient centrifugation to isolate PBMCs, which were then cryopreserved in liquid nitrogen. This clonotype appeared many times. It has no known antigen specificity. No quality values exist for individual bases; no much larger clone is one base distant. This TCR came from a woman in her 30s with multiple sclerosis. The sequenced material came from PBMCs.

The CDR3 protein sequence reads: CASSLAAGKTNTEAFF. Here is the DNA: TGCGCCAGCAGCTTGGCCGCGGGGAAAACGAACACTGAAGCTTTCTTT. The rearrangement joined TRBV5-1 to TRBJ1-1, with no reliable assignment of the D segment. The CDR3 numbers 16 residues from cysteine through phenylalanine. Solely the CDR3 DNA is kept, with 48 bases framed from the first base. Taken from the germline V gene, the CDR1 and CDR2 loops are SGHRS and YFSETQ. The junction shows trimming of 0 bases on V and 1 base on J, plus 13 bases between the germline ends.